This T cell receptor (beta chain) was identified in a study of low-dose radiotherapy and immunotherapy resistance in tumors. Study information: Intravenous nivolumab 240 mg every two weeks plus ipilimumab 1 mg/kg every six weeks was given to patients.

First-strand cDNA used TRAV- and TRBV-specific primers, covering alpha and beta chains. It was with a constant-region primer and a V-primer adapter that TCRs were amplified over roughly 18 PCR cycles. TCRdb processed the reads anew with MiXCR; each CDR3 protein has one entry. Found here are 35,000 to 50,000 distinct CDR3 sequences, around 21% of them singletons; the top ten hold about 8.3%. Per the germline V gene, CDR1 is SGHTA and CDR2 is FQGNSA. V dropped 4 bases and J dropped 6; count of bases not matched to a gene: 9. CDR3 length equals 15 residues. Time point indicated: after trial treatment. Specified treatment: LDRT plus nivolumab, ipilimumab, low-dose cyclophosphamide and aspirin (RACIN trial).

V gene TRBV7-2 combines with J gene TRBJ2-7, with TRBD2 matching over 10 bases. The sample was PBMCs, taken after low-dose radiotherapy plus immunotherapy. The clonotype comes from a female donor with ovarian cancer. In DNA, the CDR3 is TGTGCCAGCAGCTGGGGAACTAGCGGGATTCTCGAGCAGTACTTC. It encodes CASSWGTSGILEQYF.